The sequence of this T cell receptor (beta chain) was determined in a study of CDR3 diversity in severe acne. The V end lost 4 bases, the J end lost 1 base, and 7 bases lay between the germline ends. CDR1 and CDR2 (germline): LNHDA, SQIVND (reference sequence). The CDR3 is made up of 13 amino acids. TCRdb re-called the PCR reads through MiXCR, storing one row per CDR3 protein. The sample lists more than 85,000 distinct CDR3 sequences; about 50% were seen once. The TCR originated in a male donor in good health, serving as a control. This sequence joins TRBV19 and TRBJ2-5; D unresolved. Sequencing used blood. The CDR3 DNA reads TGTGCCAGTAGTACCGGATCCCAAGAGACCCAGTACTTC. Encoded protein: CASSTGSQETQYF. The full variable domain, in which reference TRBV19 and TRBJ2-5 provide the parts outside the CDR3, is DGGITQSPKYLFRKEGQNVTLSCEQNLNHDAMYWYRQDPGQGLRLIYYSQIVNDFQKGDIAEGYSVSREKKESFPLTVTSAQKNPTAFYLCASSTGSQETQYFGPGTRLLVL.